This T cell receptor (beta chain) emerged from a study of blood T cell repertoires in COVID-19. Background on the study: T cells, B-cell-depleted T cells, or PBMCs supplied cDNA or gDNA.

Profiled with immunoSEQ multiplex PCR; TCRdb holds only in-frame clones, not every one. The data contain some 170,000 clones, 90% to 95% of them singletons. With V trimmed by 4 bases and J by 3 bases, 15 bases remained unmatched. From germline, CDR1 is MNHEY and CDR2 SMNVEV (reference sequence). CDR3 size: 18 residues. The receptor was derived from a woman between 55 and 75 years old with COVID-19, enrolled during active disease. The specimen sequenced was peripheral blood. V is TRBV27 and J is TRBJ2-1, with 7 nucleotides matching TRBD1. The DNA of the CDR3 is TGTGCCAGCAGTTCTCAAACCCTACCGGGACAGAACTACAATGAGCAGTTCTTC. It yields the protein CASSSQTLPGQNYNEQFF.